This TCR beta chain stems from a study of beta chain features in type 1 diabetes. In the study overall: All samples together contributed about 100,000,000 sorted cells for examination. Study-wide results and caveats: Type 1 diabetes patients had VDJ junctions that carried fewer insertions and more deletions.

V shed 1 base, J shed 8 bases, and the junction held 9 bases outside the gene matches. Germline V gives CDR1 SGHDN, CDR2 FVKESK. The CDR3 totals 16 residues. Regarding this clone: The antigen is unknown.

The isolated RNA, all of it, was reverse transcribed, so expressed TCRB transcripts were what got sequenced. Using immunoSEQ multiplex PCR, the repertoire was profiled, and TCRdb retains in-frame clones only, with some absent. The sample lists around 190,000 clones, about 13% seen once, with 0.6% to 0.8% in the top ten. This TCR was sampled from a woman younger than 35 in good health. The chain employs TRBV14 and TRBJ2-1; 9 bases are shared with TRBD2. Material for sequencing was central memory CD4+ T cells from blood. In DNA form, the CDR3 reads TGTGCCAGCAGCCAAGCCGCCGCGGGAGGGATCTATGAGCAGTTCTTC. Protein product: CASSQAAAGGIYEQFF.